This T cell receptor beta chain was documented in a study of T-cell reconstitution after alpha-beta-depleted transplantation in children (dated by TCRdb to 2016 to 2018). Study-level background: Using TCR repertoire profiling, the study followed T-cell immune reconstitution in a quantitative way in children after TCRalphabeta/CD19-depleted allogeneic hematopoietic cell transplantation. Points the paper makes about the study in general: Apparently early alphabetaT-cell count recovery about two months after transplant reportedly relied on only several hundred rapidly expanded clones derived from non-depleted graft cells. The frequencies of hyperexpanded clones fell over the following months, and after one year, T-cell counts and TCRbeta diversity were mostly attributed to newly produced T cells. In some patients, high TCRbeta diversity at day 60 was attributed to recipient T cells and intrathymic progenitors that had survived conditioning.

Library preparation used PCR. These reads were obtained on an Illumina HiSeq 2500. TCR library preparation used molecular barcoding, with unique molecular identifiers applied to normalize quantification of the TCRbeta repertoire. The public reads were reprocessed in TCRdb via fastp at Q25 and MiXCR, keeping in-frame beta chains. All rows with the same CDR3 protein become a single entry with the most common DNA and genes. This sample holds 530,000 or so distinct CDR3 sequences; over 20% were observed only once. The biggest ten clones account for under 45% of the sample. This specimen's treatment or condition label, interpreted: allogeneic hematopoietic cell transplantation with graft depleted of TCRalphabeta T cells and CD19 B cells. The transplant recipients were children given TCRalphabeta/CD19-depleted allogeneic hematopoietic cell grafts. This clonotype was seen a handful of times. This receptor's antigen is unknown. Qualities for individual bases were not recorded, and no much larger clone is one base off.

Relative to germline, V is 4 bases shorter and J is 4 bases shorter, with 13 bases between their ends. Via the germline V gene, CDR1 is ENHRY and CDR2 SYGVKD. The CDR3 runs 14 residues from the cysteine to the phenylalanine. Just CDR3 DNA is preserved here, 42 bases in frame from base 1. The V and J genes are TRBV10-3 and TRBJ2-5; a weak D assignment points to TRBD2 (7 bases agree). The receptor's source is a boy under two years old with Wiskott-Aldrich syndrome, due to receive a stem cell transplant. The sample was PBMCs, taken before TCRalphabeta/CD19-depleted stem cell transplant. In nucleotide form, the sequence is TGTGCCATCAGTGCCGGGGGGCTAGGAGAGACCCAGTACTTC. This sequence encodes CAISAGGLGETQYF.